This entry is about one T cell receptor beta chain. This clonotype was seen ten or more times. It has no known antigen specificity. Per-base quality was not reported, and no clone a single base away is much larger than it. In the germline V gene (reference sequence), CDR1 corresponds to DFQATT and CDR2 to SNEGSKA. Including cysteine and phenylalanine, the CDR3 has 13 amino acids. The only DNA kept is the CDR3, 39 bases in frame from the first base. V is pared back by 1 base and J by 5 bases, with 8 bases lying between the germline termini. All donors were healthy Caucasians. The twin cohort consisted of three pairs of female monozygotic twins, all aged about 18 to 30 years. CD4+ and CD8+ T cell populations were isolated with positive isolation kits from Invitrogen. These data come from a study of identical twins (TCRdb year 2016). For the study in its entirety: The study deep-sequenced TCR alpha and beta repertoires from monozygotic twins, unrelated adults of various ages and cord blood to test whether fetal clonotypes persist. To rule out contamination, replicate twin experiments were performed at different times with different library preparation protocols.

The library was prepared using 5' RACE. The sequencer was an Illumina HiSeq 2000. Template switching introduced a universal primer binding site; the final cDNA contained a unique molecular identifier, enabling accurate counting of TCR cDNA molecules. Specific primers in the conserved constant-segment region were used to synthesize first-strand cDNA for TCR alpha and beta chains. Each cDNA library was double barcoded, with a SMART-Mk sample barcode plus Illumina barcodes, to control for contamination. TruSeq adapter sequences along with Illumina sample barcodes were introduced in two successive PCR steps. Sequencing of the TCR alpha and beta cDNA libraries was done on the Illumina HiSeq platform using custom primers. The paper's data handling went like this. MiGEC was used to process raw reads and extract unique molecular identifiers, and MiXCR was used to find CDR3 positions. Recombination models were inferred per individual with the repgenHMM and IGoR tools using an EM algorithm. Shared clonotypes were analyzed with the tcR package in R, and sharing was normalized by the product of cloneset sizes. To study raw recombination free of thymic and clonal selection effects, out-of-frame nonproductive sequences were analyzed. The raw public data were reprocessed by TCRdb itself: fastp quality trimming at Q25, MiXCR clonotype calling, in-frame beta chains only. Identical CDR3 protein sequences are pooled into one entry, listed with their most common genes and DNA. V and J calls and clone size were set by TCRdb, not the authors. A total of around 340,000 distinct CDR3 sequences appear in this sample, approximately 13% of them only once. The ten largest clones take up 7.2% of the sample.

The investigation overall reported the following: A weaker excess of twin sharing was found in beta out-of-frame sequences because the signal-to-noise ratio was lowered by fewer shared sequences. Compared with coincidental sharing between unrelated individuals, an excess of low generation-probability sequences was observed among out-of-frame TCR alpha sequences shared between twins. Because the same donors could not be followed over many years, conclusions were based on cross-sectional statistical analysis. Abundant cord blood beta clonotypes had fewer insertions, young adult naive repertoires showed a similar but weaker trend, and memory repertoires showed no such trend. Invariant T cells such as MAIT and iNKT could partly confound zero-insertion analyses, although diverse VJ usage argued against such confounding for most clonotypes. Recombination models systematically underestimated out-of-frame TCR alpha sharing in monozygotic twins but agreed with sharing between unrelated individuals.

These data are also associated with another study on yellow fever vaccine responses in identical twins. That second publication adds: According to the authors, in identical twins the way T cells responded to vaccination appeared partly convergent and partly personalized. Focusing on identical twins, the study followed the T cell clones that responded to the vaccine, and did so with precision.

The V and J genes are TRBV20-1 and TRBJ1-4; there is no confident call for the D gene. This TCR was recovered from a woman aged 18-29 years in good health. Sequencing was done on a sample of CD8+ T cells sorted from blood. In nucleotides, the sequence is TGCAGTGCTAGAGCACAGTACAATGAAAAACTGTTTTTT. It is translated as CSARAQYNEKLFF.